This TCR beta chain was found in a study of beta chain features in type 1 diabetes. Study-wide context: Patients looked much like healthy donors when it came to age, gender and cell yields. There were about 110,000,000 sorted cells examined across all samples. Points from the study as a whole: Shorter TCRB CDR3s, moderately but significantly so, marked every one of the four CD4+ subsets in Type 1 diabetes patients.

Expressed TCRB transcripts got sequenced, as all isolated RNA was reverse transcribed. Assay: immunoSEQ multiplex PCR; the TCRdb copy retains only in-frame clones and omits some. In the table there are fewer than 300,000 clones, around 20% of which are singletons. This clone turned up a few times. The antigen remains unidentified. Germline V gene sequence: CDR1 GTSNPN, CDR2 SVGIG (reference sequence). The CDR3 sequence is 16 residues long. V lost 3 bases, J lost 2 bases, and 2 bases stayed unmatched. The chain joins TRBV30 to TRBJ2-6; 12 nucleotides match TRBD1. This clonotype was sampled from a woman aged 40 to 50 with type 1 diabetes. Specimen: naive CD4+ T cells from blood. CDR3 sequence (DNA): TGTGCCTGGAGGGGACAGGGGGCCCCTGGGGCCAACGTCCTGACTTTC. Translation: CAWRGQGAPGANVLTF.